These T cell receptor beta chains were read from a single sample in a study of blood T cell repertoires in COVID-19. This table comes from immunoSEQ multiplex PCR, and its TCRdb copy is limited to in-frame clones, with some not included. The sample includes about 41,000 clones, about 87% of them seen just once. Sequenced material: peripheral blood. The receptors derive from a middle-aged man with COVID-19, enrolled during active disease. Each CDR3 is given without its conserved first and last residue. Clone size appears in some rows only: once, few, many, or a class for an expanded clone.

J gene: TRBJ1-1; V gene: TRBV2; clone size: NA; CDR3 protein: ASSFLLQGGMNTEAF
J gene: TRBJ2-5; V gene: TRBV5-4; clone size: NA; CDR3 protein: ASSPGTSGETQY
J gene: TRBJ2-5; V gene: TRBV5-1; clone size: NA; CDR3 protein: ASSLVSGAVQETQY
J gene: TRBJ2-1; V gene: TRBV6-4; clone size: NA; CDR3 protein: ASSDLQGAKQF
J gene: TRBJ1-6; V gene: TRBV2; clone size: NA; CDR3 protein: ASSGARPSPLH
J gene: TRBJ1-6; V gene: TRBV5-8; clone size: NA; CDR3 protein: ASSIGQLLNSPLH
J gene: TRBJ1-4; V gene: TRBV11-3; clone size: NA; CDR3 protein: ASSLQGGEKLF
J gene: TRBJ2-5; V gene: TRBV7-9; clone size: NA; CDR3 protein: ASSWDRSGERTQY
J gene: TRBJ2-2; V gene: TRBV6-5; clone size: once; CDR3 protein: ASRGGTSTGELF
J gene: TRBJ2-5; V gene: TRBV28; clone size: once; CDR3 protein: ASSTQQGPQETQY
J gene: TRBJ1-4; V gene: TRBV6-1; clone size: once; CDR3 protein: ASSETGKNEKLF
J gene: TRBJ2-3; V gene: TRBV7-3; clone size: NA; CDR3 protein: ASSTGGGPGTDTQY
J gene: TRBJ1-2; V gene: TRBV28; clone size: once; CDR3 protein: ASSLGLTGWANYGYT
J gene: TRBJ1-3; V gene: TRBV5-4; clone size: NA; CDR3 protein: ASSNRQGAVSGNTIY
J gene: TRBJ1-5; V gene: TRBV28; clone size: NA; CDR3 protein: ASSFYRGGNQPQH
J gene: TRBJ1-2; V gene: TRBV25-1; clone size: NA; CDR3 protein: ASSELGANYGYT
J gene: TRBJ1-5; V gene: TRBV11-2; clone size: NA; CDR3 protein: ASSPQGTGQPQH
J gene: TRBJ1-1; V gene: TRBV19; clone size: few; CDR3 protein: ASKDRTGGNTEAF
J gene: TRBJ2-1; V gene: TRBV7-9; clone size: NA; CDR3 protein: ASSPRGLAFYNEQF
J gene: TRBJ2-5; V gene: TRBV2; clone size: few; CDR3 protein: ASSPDRGRETQY
J gene: TRBJ1-5; V gene: TRBV27; clone size: NA; CDR3 protein: ASSQTGTGKNQPQH
J gene: TRBJ1-2; V gene: TRBV3-1/TRBV3-2; clone size: NA; CDR3 protein: ASSQALGGALGYT
J gene: TRBJ1-3; V gene: TRBV7-8; clone size: NA; CDR3 protein: ASSGGTGTGNTIY
J gene: TRBJ1-3; V gene: TRBV30; clone size: NA; CDR3 protein: AWSVGAGGISGNTIY
J gene: TRBJ1-2; V gene: TRBV5-8; clone size: NA; CDR3 protein: ASSLPGQGYNGYT
J gene: TRBJ2-5; V gene: TRBV2; clone size: NA; CDR3 protein: ASKAGGQETQY
J gene: TRBJ1-1; V gene: TRBV25-1; clone size: NA; CDR3 protein: ASSEGASKAF
J gene: TRBJ1-1; V gene: TRBV10-3; clone size: NA; CDR3 protein: AIRKGGLVTEAF
J gene: TRBJ1-2; V gene: TRBV2; clone size: few; CDR3 protein: ASREYGGGTGGSGYT
J gene: TRBJ2-5; V gene: TRBV6-5; clone size: NA; CDR3 protein: ASSPEASGVAQY
J gene: TRBJ1-1; V gene: TRBV18; clone size: NA; CDR3 protein: ASSTGQGNWDTEAF
J gene: TRBJ2-1; V gene: TRBV3-1/TRBV3-2; clone size: NA; CDR3 protein: ASSQDSTSGTEEF
J gene: TRBJ2-3; V gene: TRBV23-1; clone size: NA; CDR3 protein: ASSHRNGTDTQY
J gene: TRBJ2-1; V gene: TRBV2; clone size: NA; CDR3 protein: ASSGRDSGVVSSYNEQF
J gene: TRBJ2-1; V gene: TRBV5-1; clone size: few; CDR3 protein: ASSPKTSGGYNEQF
J gene: TRBJ1-1; V gene: TRBV7-9; clone size: NA; CDR3 protein: ASSYGGHLNTEAF
J gene: TRBJ2-1; V gene: TRBV30; clone size: once; CDR3 protein: AWSGGGTGPYNEQF
J gene: TRBJ1-6; V gene: TRBV19; clone size: NA; CDR3 protein: ATGLQGPNSPLH
J gene: TRBJ2-3; V gene: TRBV6-6; clone size: NA; CDR3 protein: ASREGQFQDTQY
J gene: TRBJ1-4; V gene: TRBV14; clone size: NA; CDR3 protein: ASSRQGNEKLF
J gene: TRBJ1-5; V gene: TRBV27; clone size: NA; CDR3 protein: ASSSRWNQPQH
J gene: TRBJ2-3; V gene: TRBV2; clone size: NA; CDR3 protein: ASSPGTSGPTDTQY
J gene: TRBJ2-1; V gene: TRBV11-2; clone size: NA; CDR3 protein: ASSLVLASSYNEQF